Each of the 6 T cell receptor beta chains below was sequenced from the same sample in a study of CD8+CD57+ T cells in acquired aplastic anemia. For sequencing, patients were chosen who had shown expansion of CD8+CD57+ cells by flow cytometry. Genomic DNA served as template for TCR beta VDJ and CDR3 profiling. TCRdb itself ran the reads through MiXCR, one entry per CDR3 protein. The sample includes fewer than 200,000 distinct CDR3 sequences, 48% of them seen just once. The sequenced sample consisted of sorted CD4+, CD8+, or CD8+CD57+ T cells (not recorded which) from PBMCs. Receptor source: a human donor with aplastic anemia.

The sample holds many counts of this clonotype. This CDR3 reads CASSLVGASSYEQYF. Here the CDR3 DNA reads TGTGCCAGCAGCTTAGTGGGGGCTAGCTCCTACGAGCAGTACTTC. The V and J genes are TRBV7-2 and TRBJ2-7; D is perhaps TRBD1 (6 bases). V was pared by 1 base and J by 0 bases, with 10 bases between. The CDR3 is 15 amino acids. Germline assignment: CDR1 SGHTA and CDR2 FQGNSA.

This clonotype was seen a single time. The junction and the germline gene differ at one end; a read error may be behind it. In nucleotides, the CDR3 is TGTGCCGGCAGTCCCCTAGCGGGAGCGCTCCAAGAGACCCAGTACTTC. This sequence encodes CAGSPLAGALQETQYF. V gene TRBV25-1 combines with J gene TRBJ2-5; 10 bases map to TRBD2. The CDR3 has 16 amino acids. Germline V lookup: CDR1 MGHDK, CDR2 SYGVNS.

CDR3 bases: TGCAGCGTTTGGGACACTGAAGCTTTCTTT. It encodes CSVWDTEAFF. This chain connects TRBV29-1 to TRBJ1-1; D ambiguous. The V and J ends lost 5 bases and 3 bases respectively, with 4 bases between them. This CDR3 is 10 amino acids long. From germline, CDR1 is SQVTM and CDR2 ANQGSEA.

Remarks on this clonotype: This sequence may be a read error, since a much larger clone differs from it by one base. Because it lacks the conserved phenylalanine or tryptophan at the end, this CDR3 is likely a read error. The rearrangement uses TRBV11-2 and TRBJ2-6, with a possible D match to TRBD1 (5 bases). The CDR3 totals 18 residues. Germline assignment: CDR1 SGHAT and CDR2 FQNNGV. Between the trimmed V and J ends, which lost 5 bases and 3 bases, there was a span of 20 bases. CDR3 coding DNA: TGTGCCAGCAGCCACTTCCACCATGGGGCTTATGGGGCCAACGTCCTGACTCTC. It is translated as CASSHFHHGAYGANVLTL.

In its sample, this clonotype was seen once. This chain connects TRBV15 to TRBJ1-1; 11 nucleotides line up with TRBD1. V was pared by 6 bases and J by 4 bases, with 4 bases of the junction left unmatched. This CDR3 region has 14 residues. Per the germline V gene, CDR1 is LNHNV and CDR2 is YYDKDF (reference sequence). This chain's CDR3 is CATSDGQGATEAFF. CDR3 nucleotide sequence: TGTGCCACCAGTGATGGACAGGGGGCCACTGAAGCTTTCTTT.

At least ten counts were recorded for this clonotype. The rearrangement links TRBV10-3 to TRBJ1-5; TRBD1 aligns across 7 bases. This CDR3 region has 13 residues. CDR1 and CDR2 from the germline V gene are ENHRY and SYGVKD. The V and J ends lost 7 bases and 3 bases, in that order; junction bases with no gene match: 3. The CDR3 bases are TGTGCCATCATGGGACAGCTCAATCAGCCCCAGCATTTT. Amino acids: CAIMGQLNQPQHF.